Listed below are T cell receptor beta chains from one sample, sequenced in a study of cytomegalovirus exposure and HLA in healthy donors. TCRdb's copy holds only in-frame clones and misses some; the assay was immunoSEQ multiplex PCR. The repertoire holds 150,000 or so clones, with about 70% as singletons. The specimen sequenced was PBMCs. These receptors originate from a male donor in good health and CMV-seronegative. The CDR3 runs from the conserved cysteine through the conserved F or W. The D gene is left open where the match is weak. A clone size is listed for some rows: how often the clone was seen (once, few, many), or a class if it is expanded.

>-|TRBV30|TRBD1|TRBJ2-7
TGTGCCTGGAGACCTATCTACAGGGGGAGATACGAGCAGTACTTC
CAWRPIYRGRYEQYF
>-|TRBV2|TRBD1|TRBJ1-5
TGTGCCAGCAGTGGACAGGGAAATAGCAATCAGCCCCAGCATTTT
CASSGQGNSNQPQHF
>-|TRBV28|TRBD2|TRBJ2-7
TGTGCCAGCAGGCGGGGGGGGCGAAGCGAGCAGTACTTC
CASRRGGRSEQYF
>-|TRBV7-2|TRBD2|TRBJ2-1
TGTGCCAGCAGCTCACTAGCGGCCTACAATGAGCAGTTCTTC
CASSSLAAYNEQFF
>-|TRBV7-2|TRBD2|TRBJ2-7
TGTGCCAGCAGCCTCCGGCGGGAGAAGGTCCCCGAGCAGTACTTC
CASSLRREKVPEQYF
>-|TRBV5-8|-|TRBJ1-1
TGTGCCAGCAGAAATCAGGGAATGACTGAAGCTTTCTTT
CASRNQGMTEAFF
>once|TRBV11-1|TRBD2|TRBJ2-1
TGTGCCAGCAGCTTAGTGGCGGGAGCGTCCTACAATGAGCAGTTCTTC
CASSLVAGASYNEQFF
>once|TRBV5-1|-|TRBJ2-4
TGCGCCAGCAGCTTGACAGGAGAGGACATTCAGTACTTC
CASSLTGEDIQYF
>-|TRBV4-1|TRBD1|TRBJ2-5
TGCGCCAGCAGCCTGACCGGAGGACAGGGGGAGACCCAGTACTTC
CASSLTGGQGETQYF
>-|TRBV7-8|-|TRBJ2-7
TGTGCCAGCAGCCGGGGTGAACTAAGCTCCTACGAGCAGTACTTC
CASSRGELSSYEQYF
>-|TRBV2|TRBD2|TRBJ2-1
TGTGCCAGCAGATCCCCTAGCGGATATGAGCAGTTCTTC
CASRSPSGYEQFF
>-|TRBV4-2|-|TRBJ2-1
TGTGCCAGCAGCCAAGAGTTAAATGAGCAGTTCTTC
CASSQELNEQFF
>-|TRBV18|-|TRBJ1-3
TGTGCCAGCTCACCCTCAGGGGCACAGGCTGGAAACACCATATATTTT
CASSPSGAQAGNTIYF
>-|TRBV19|-|TRBJ1-1
TGTGCCACCCGAAGAGAGGGAGAAGCTTTCTTT
CATRREGEAFF
>once|TRBV6-5|-|TRBJ1-6
TGTGCCAGCAGTTACCGGGGGACTTCACCCCTCCACTTT
CASSYRGTSPLHF
>-|TRBV7-9|TRBD2|TRBJ2-7
TGTGCCAGCAGCTTGACTAGCGGGGTGGACGAGCAGTACTTC
CASSLTSGVDEQYF
>-|TRBV7-8|TRBD1|TRBJ1-3
TGTGCCAGCAGCACACGACAGGGAATAGGAAACACCATATATTTT
CASSTRQGIGNTIYF
>few|TRBV7-9|-|TRBJ1-1
TGTGCCAGCACCGGACATCCGAACACTGAAGCTTTCTTT
CASTGHPNTEAFF
>-|TRBV6-5|TRBD1|TRBJ2-7
TGTGCCAGCAGTTACCGGGGACAGTTATACGAGCAGTACTTC
CASSYRGQLYEQYF
>-|TRBV7-3|-|TRBJ2-1
TGTGCCAGCAGCCCAGGACTTAGCTCCTACAATGAGCAGTTCTTC
CASSPGLSSYNEQFF
>-|TRBV9|TRBD2|TRBJ2-5
TGTGCCAGCAGCGCCCTTCTAGCGGGGGGGTACCAAGAGACCCAGTACTTC
CASSALLAGGYQETQYF
>-|TRBV27|-|TRBJ2-2
TGTGCCAGCAGTTCGGACAGTGGATACACCGGGGAGCTGTTTTTT
CASSSDSGYTGELFF
>once|TRBV5-6|TRBD1|TRBJ1-5
TGTGCCAGCAGCTTGTGGGACAGGGATCGACAGCCCCAGCATTTT
CASSLWDRDRQPQHF
>-|TRBV19|-|TRBJ2-3
TGTGCCAGTTCCTATGGGCTCCGGGGTCTAAGCACAGATACGCAGTATTTT
CASSYGLRGLSTDTQYF
>-|TRBV11-3|TRBD2|TRBJ2-2
TGTGCCAGCAGCTTAGGAGGGACTAGCGGACCGAACACCGGGGAGCTGTTTTTT
CASSLGGTSGPNTGELFF
>-|TRBV28|TRBD2|TRBJ2-7
TGTGCCAGCAGTTTAACTAGCGGAGCATCCTACGAGCAGTACTTC
CASSLTSGASYEQYF
>-|TRBV7-2|-|TRBJ2-1
TGTGCCAGCAGCTTAGCGTTTTTGAGGGGGGGCAAGGATGAGCAGTTCTTC
CASSLAFLRGGKDEQFF
>-|TRBV27|-|TRBJ2-1
TGTGCCAGCAGTTCCCTATCCTCCTACAATGAGCAGTTCTTC
CASSSLSSYNEQFF
>-|TRBV18|TRBD1|TRBJ1-4
TGTGCCAGCTCACCCCTCACAGGGGGGGCTGAAAAACTGTTTTTT
CASSPLTGGAEKLFF
>-|TRBV27|-|TRBJ1-2
TGTGCCAGCAGTGCCCGAAGGACAGACTATGGCTACACCTTC
CASSARRTDYGYTF
>-|TRBV12-5|-|TRBJ1-1
TGTGCTAGTGGTTTGGTACAGGGTTGGACAGACAATAACACTGAAGCTTTCTTT
CASGLVQGWTDNNTEAFF
>few|TRBV9|-|TRBJ2-3
TGTGCCAGCAGCGTAGATGCCAGGGCGTGGGAAGATACGCAGTATTTT
CASSVDARAWEDTQYF
>-|TRBV29-1|-|TRBJ1-2
TGCAGCGTCATCTTCGCGGGGCTCTATGGCTACACCTTC
CSVIFAGLYGYTF
>many|TRBV13|TRBD1|TRBJ2-2
TGTGCCAGCAGCTCGGGACAGGGGAGCACCGGGGAGCTGTTTTTT
CASSSGQGSTGELFF
>-|TRBV5-4|TRBD1|TRBJ2-2
TGTGCCAGCTTTGAGACAGGGGTCGAGGCCGGGGAGCTGTTTTTT
CASFETGVEAGELFF
>-|TRBV29-1|-|TRBJ2-1
TGCAGCGTTCGGCAGGGGGGATTGAGCTCCTACAATGAGCAGTTCTTC
CSVRQGGLSSYNEQFF
>few|TRBV7-9|TRBD2|TRBJ2-1
TGTTCCAGCAGCTTGAGACTAGCGGGACCCTTCGATGAGCAGTTCTTC
CSSSLRLAGPFDEQFF
>-|TRBV6-5|-|TRBJ1-5
TGTGCCAGCAGTTTGGAAAAGGGGCAGCCCCAGCATTTT
CASSLEKGQPQHF
>-|TRBV19|TRBD1|TRBJ1-1
TGTGCCAGTAGTATCACGGGGACAGGGTCTGGCACTGAAGCTTTCTTT
CASSITGTGSGTEAFF
>once|TRBV27|-|TRBJ1-2
TGTGCCAGCACCTGGACAGATTATGGCTACACCTTC
CASTWTDYGYTF
>-|TRBV7-9|-|TRBJ2-7
TGTGCCATCCAGCGGTCCCCAGCAGGTTGGGCGACCGCGTGGAACGAGCAGTACTTC
CAIQRSPAGWATAWNEQYF
>-|TRBV5-4|-|TRBJ1-1
TGTGCCAGCAGCTTAACAGGATCGAGCACTGAAGCTTTCTTT
CASSLTGSSTEAFF
>-|TRBV9|-|TRBJ1-3
TGTGCCAGCAGCGTAGGGAGTTTCTCTGGAAACACCATATATTTT
CASSVGSFSGNTIYF
>-|TRBV7-7|TRBD1|TRBJ2-5
TGTGCCAGCAGCTTAGGGACAGGCCCGAAAGAGACCCAGTACTTC
CASSLGTGPKETQYF
>-|TRBV10-3|TRBD1|TRBJ1-2
TGTGCCATCAGTGAGGCGGACAGGGGAGGCTATGGCTACACCTTC
CAISEADRGGYGYTF
>-|TRBV5-1|TRBD1|TRBJ2-2
TGCGCCAGCAGCTTAAGCGGACAGGGAAACACCAGGGAGCTGTTTTTT
CASSLSGQGNTRELFF
>-|TRBV2|TRBD1|TRBJ1-5
TGTGCCAGCCGTGGACAGGCCACCAATCAGCCCCAGCATTTT
CASRGQATNQPQHF
>once|TRBV29-1|TRBD1|TRBJ1-1
TGCAGCGTTACAACAGGGGGTATGAACACTGAAGCTTTCTTT
CSVTTGGMNTEAFF
>-|TRBV4-1|-|TRBJ1-6
TGCGCCAGCAGCCAAGGGCCGCCGAGGGCGGGGAATTCACCCCTCCACTTT
CASSQGPPRAGNSPLHF
>-|TRBV4-3|TRBD1|TRBJ2-5
TGCGCCAGCAGTCCTGGACAGGGGGCGCTTCAGGAGACCCAGTACTTC
CASSPGQGALQETQYF
>-|TRBV6-6|TRBD1|TRBJ1-2
TGTGCCAGCTCCTTAGGGGGCCGCTGGGGCTACACCTTC
CASSLGGRWGYTF
>-|TRBV5-1|TRBD1|TRBJ1-2
TGCGCCAGCAGCTTGGGGACAGGGGCTAACTATGGCTACACCTTC
CASSLGTGANYGYTF
>few|TRBV5-6|TRBD1|TRBJ1-4
TGTGCCAGCAGCTCCTCGGGACAGTCTAATGAAAAACTGTTTTTT
CASSSSGQSNEKLFF
>-|TRBV4-3|-|TRBJ2-1
TGCGCCAGCAGCCAGGGAGGTGAGCAGTTCTTC
CASSQGGEQFF